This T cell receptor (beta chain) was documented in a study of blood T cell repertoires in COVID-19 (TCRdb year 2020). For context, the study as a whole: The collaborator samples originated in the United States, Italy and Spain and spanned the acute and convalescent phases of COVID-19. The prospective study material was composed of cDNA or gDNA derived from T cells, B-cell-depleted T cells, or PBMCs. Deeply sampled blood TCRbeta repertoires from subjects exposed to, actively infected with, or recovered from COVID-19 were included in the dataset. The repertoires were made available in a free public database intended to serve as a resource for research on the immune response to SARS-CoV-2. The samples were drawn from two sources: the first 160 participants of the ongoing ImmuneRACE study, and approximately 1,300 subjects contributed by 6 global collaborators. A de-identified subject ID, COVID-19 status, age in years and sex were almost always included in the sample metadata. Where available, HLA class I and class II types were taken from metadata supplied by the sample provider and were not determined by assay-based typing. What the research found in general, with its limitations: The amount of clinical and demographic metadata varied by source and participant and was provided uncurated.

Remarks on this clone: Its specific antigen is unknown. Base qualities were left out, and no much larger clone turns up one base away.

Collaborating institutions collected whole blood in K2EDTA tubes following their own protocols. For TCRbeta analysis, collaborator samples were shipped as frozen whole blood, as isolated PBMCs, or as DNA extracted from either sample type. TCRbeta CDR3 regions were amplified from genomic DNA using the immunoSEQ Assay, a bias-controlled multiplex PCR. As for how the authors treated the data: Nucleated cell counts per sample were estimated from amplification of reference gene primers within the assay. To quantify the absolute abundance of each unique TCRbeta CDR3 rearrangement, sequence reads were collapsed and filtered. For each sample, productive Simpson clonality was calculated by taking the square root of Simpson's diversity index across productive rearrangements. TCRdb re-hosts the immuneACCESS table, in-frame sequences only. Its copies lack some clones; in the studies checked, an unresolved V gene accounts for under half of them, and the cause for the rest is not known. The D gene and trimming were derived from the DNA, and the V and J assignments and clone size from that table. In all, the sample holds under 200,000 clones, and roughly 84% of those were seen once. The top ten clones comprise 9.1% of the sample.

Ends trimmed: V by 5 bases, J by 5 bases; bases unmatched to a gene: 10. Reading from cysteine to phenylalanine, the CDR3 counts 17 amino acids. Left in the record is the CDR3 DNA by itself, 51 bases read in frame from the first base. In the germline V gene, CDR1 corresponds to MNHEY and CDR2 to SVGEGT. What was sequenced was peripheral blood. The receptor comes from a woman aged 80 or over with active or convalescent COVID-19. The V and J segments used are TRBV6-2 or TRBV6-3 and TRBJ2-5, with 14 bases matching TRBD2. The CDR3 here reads CASSLGTSGGLWETQYF. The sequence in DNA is TGTGCCAGCAGTCTTGGGACTAGCGGGGGTCTTTGGGAGACCCAGTACTTC.